The rows below give T cell receptor beta chains drawn from one sample of a study of blood T cell repertoires in COVID-19. Clones were read by immunoSEQ multiplex PCR, and TCRdb kept only the in-frame ones, dropping some. This repertoire shows about 480,000 clones, 88% found once; its top ten account for approximately 8%. The sample comprised PBMCs or T cells enriched from blood (not recorded which). The receptor source for this set is a woman aged 60-70 years who had recovered from COVID-19. Both conserved end residues are part of each CDR3. Fields, in order: D gene, CDR3 length, clone size, J gene, V gene, CDR3 protein, CDR3 DNA. The D gene is left open where the match is weak. Clone sizes are given selectively: once, few, many, or a class where the clone is expanded.

-	15	few	TRBJ2-2	TRBV7-8	CASSLEGPNTGELFF	TGTGCCAGCAGCTTAGAGGGGCCGAACACCGGGGAGCTGTTTTTT
-	15	-	TRBJ2-1	TRBV5-1	CASSSLSTGEGEQFF	TGCGCCAGCAGCTCCCTCTCGACAGGGGAGGGTGAGCAGTTCTTC
-	16	-	TRBJ2-5	TRBV6-1	CASSEGRAWYQETQYF	TGTGCCAGCAGTGAAGGGAGAGCTTGGTACCAAGAGACCCAGTACTTC
-	14	few	TRBJ2-1	TRBV5-1	CASYRGGSDNEQFF	TGCGCCAGCTATAGGGGGGGTTCGGACAATGAGCAGTTCTTC
TRBD1	15	-	TRBJ2-1	TRBV5-1	CASSLVGTGGNEQFF	TGCGCCAGCAGCTTGGTCGGGACAGGGGGCAATGAGCAGTTCTTC
-	15	-	TRBJ1-4	TRBV6-5	CASIGRGWTNEKLFF	TGTGCCAGCATAGGGAGGGGTTGGACTAATGAAAAACTGTTTTTT
-	15	-	TRBJ1-4	TRBV19	CASSMGIQGNEKLFF	TGTGCCAGTAGTATGGGGATACAGGGTAACGAAAAACTGTTTTTT
TRBD1	14	-	TRBJ1-5	TRBV7-9	CASSQGQGYQPQHF	TGTGCCAGCAGCCAAGGACAGGGCTATCAGCCCCAGCATTTT
-	15	-	TRBJ1-5	TRBV6-1	CASSEIRNSNQPQHF	TGTGCCAGCAGTGAAATCAGAAATAGCAATCAGCCCCAGCATTTT
TRBD2	16	-	TRBJ2-1	TRBV3-1/TRBV3-2	CASSRSGGATYNEQFF	TGTGCCAGCAGCCGTAGCGGGGGGGCCACCTACAATGAGCAGTTCTTC
-	13	-	TRBJ2-5	TRBV5-1	CASSTDRQETQYF	TGCGCCAGCAGCACCGACAGGCAAGAGACCCAGTACTTC
-	15	once	TRBJ1-2	TRBV3-1/TRBV3-2	CASSQDPRGNYGYTF	TGTGCCAGCAGCCAAGATCCCAGGGGAAACTATGGCTACACCTTC
TRBD1	16	-	TRBJ1-1	TRBV5-1	CATKEGTGGMNTEAFF	TGCGCCACCAAGGAGGGGACAGGGGGCATGAACACTGAAGCTTTCTTT
-	15	-	TRBJ1-4	TRBV5-6	CASGNTGQVNEKLFF	TGTGCCAGTGGTAATACTGGACAAGTTAATGAAAAACTGTTTTTT
-	14	-	TRBJ1-6	TRBV2	CASRTTGTSSPLHF	TGTGCCAGCAGGACTACAGGGACATCCTCACCCCTCCACTTT